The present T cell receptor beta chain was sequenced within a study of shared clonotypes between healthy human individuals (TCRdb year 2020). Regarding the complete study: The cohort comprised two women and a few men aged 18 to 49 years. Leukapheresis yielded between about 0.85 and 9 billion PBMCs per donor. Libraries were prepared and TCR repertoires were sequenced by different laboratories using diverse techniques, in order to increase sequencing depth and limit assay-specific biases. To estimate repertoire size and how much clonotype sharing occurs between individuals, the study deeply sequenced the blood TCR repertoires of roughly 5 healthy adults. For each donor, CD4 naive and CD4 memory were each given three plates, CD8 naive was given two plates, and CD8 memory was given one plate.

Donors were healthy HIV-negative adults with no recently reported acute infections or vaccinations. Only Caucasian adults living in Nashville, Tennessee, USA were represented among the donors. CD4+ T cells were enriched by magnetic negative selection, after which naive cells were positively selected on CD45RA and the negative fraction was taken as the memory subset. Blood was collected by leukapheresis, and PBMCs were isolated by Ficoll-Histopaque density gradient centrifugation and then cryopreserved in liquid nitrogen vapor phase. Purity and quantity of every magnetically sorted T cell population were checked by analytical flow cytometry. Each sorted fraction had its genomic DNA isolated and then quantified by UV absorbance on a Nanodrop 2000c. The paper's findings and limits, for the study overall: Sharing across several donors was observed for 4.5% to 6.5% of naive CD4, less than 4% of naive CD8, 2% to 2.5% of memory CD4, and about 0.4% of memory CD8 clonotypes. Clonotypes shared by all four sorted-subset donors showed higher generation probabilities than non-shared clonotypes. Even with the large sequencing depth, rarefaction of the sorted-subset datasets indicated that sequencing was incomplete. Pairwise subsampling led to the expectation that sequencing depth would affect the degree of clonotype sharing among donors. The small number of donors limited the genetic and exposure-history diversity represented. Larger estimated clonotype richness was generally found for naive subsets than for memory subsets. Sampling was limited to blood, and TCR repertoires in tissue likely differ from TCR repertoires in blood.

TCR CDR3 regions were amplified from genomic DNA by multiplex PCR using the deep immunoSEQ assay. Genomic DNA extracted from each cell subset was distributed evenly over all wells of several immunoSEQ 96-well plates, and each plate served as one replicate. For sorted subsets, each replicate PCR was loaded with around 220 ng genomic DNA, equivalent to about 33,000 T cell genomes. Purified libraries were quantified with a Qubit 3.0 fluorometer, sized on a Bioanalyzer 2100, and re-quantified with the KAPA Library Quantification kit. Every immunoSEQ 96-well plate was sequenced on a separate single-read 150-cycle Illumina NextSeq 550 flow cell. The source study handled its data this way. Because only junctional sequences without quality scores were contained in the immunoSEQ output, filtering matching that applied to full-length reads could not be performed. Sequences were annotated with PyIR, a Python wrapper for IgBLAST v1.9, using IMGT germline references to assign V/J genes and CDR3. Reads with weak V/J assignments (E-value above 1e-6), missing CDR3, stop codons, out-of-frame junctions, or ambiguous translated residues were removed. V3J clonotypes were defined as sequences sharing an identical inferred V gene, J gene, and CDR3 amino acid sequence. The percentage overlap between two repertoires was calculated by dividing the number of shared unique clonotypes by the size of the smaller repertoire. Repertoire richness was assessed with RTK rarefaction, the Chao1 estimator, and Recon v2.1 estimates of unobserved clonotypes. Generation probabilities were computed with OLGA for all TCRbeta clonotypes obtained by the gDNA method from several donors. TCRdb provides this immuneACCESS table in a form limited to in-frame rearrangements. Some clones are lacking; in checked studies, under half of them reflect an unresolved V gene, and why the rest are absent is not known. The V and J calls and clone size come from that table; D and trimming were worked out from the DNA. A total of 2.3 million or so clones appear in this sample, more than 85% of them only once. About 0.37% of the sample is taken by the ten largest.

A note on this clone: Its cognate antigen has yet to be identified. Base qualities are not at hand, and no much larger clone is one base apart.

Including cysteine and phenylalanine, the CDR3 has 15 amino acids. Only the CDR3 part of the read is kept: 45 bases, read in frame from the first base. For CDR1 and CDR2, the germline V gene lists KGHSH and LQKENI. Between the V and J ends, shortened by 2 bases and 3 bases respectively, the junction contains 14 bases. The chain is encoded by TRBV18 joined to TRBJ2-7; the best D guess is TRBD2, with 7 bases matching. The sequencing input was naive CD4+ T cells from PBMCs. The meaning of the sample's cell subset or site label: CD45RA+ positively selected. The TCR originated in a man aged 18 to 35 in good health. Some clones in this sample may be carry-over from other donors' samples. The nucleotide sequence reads TGTGCCAGCTCACCAAACAGGGAGGGGGGCTACGAGCAGTACTTC. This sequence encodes CASSPNREGGYEQYF. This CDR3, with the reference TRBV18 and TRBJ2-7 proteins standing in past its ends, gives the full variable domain NAGVMQNPRHLVRRRGQEARLRCSPMKGHSHVYWYRQLPEEGLKFMVYLQKENIIDESGMPKERFSAEFPKEGPSILRIQQVVRGDSAAYFCASSPNREGGYEQYFGPGTRLTVT.